This T cell receptor (beta chain) was recovered during a study of shared clonotypes between healthy human individuals. Profiled with immunoSEQ multiplex PCR; TCRdb holds only in-frame clones, not every one. Here the sample spans more than 850,000 clones, 70% to 80% being singletons. Into CD45RA+ naive and CD45RA-negative memory subsets, the CD4+ cells were split. Trimming at V came to 6 bases and at J to 7 bases, leaving 5 bases not matched to a gene. Germline CDR1 is SNHLY and CDR2 is FYNNEI. The CDR3 is made up of 15 amino acids. Sequenced material: memory CD4+ T cells from PBMCs. Subset denoted: CD45RA-negative fraction. This clonotype was sampled from a man between 18 and 35 years old in good health. Some clones in this sample may be carry-over from other donors' samples. The chain recombines TRBV2 with TRBJ2-2; 13 bases are shared with TRBD2. CDR3 sequence: CASRRTSGSRGELFF. The DNA for the CDR3 is TGTGCCAGCAGGAGGACTAGCGGGAGTCGCGGGGAGCTGTTTTTT.